The 9 T cell receptor beta chains in this list originate from one sample, sequenced in a study of T cell responses to AZD1222 COVID-19 vaccine. Clones were sequenced by immunoSEQ multiplex PCR, and TCRdb holds only the in-frame ones, with some missing. This table holds about 64,000 clones, about 89% found once. Source: peripheral blood, taken 28 days after the second dose of the MenACWY control vaccine. The receptors shown here come from an adult who received the MenACWY meningococcal vaccine as a control.

V usage is TRBV9 and J usage is TRBJ2-3; 7 bases map to TRBD2. Trimming removed 3 bases from V and 3 bases from J; junction bases left unmatched: 10. This CDR3 spans 16 amino acids. Per the germline V gene, CDR1 is SGDLS and CDR2 is YYNGEE. The CDR3 is CASSDGVGGPTDTQYF. The CDR3 region has the DNA TGTGCCAGCAGCGATGGGGTGGGAGGGCCGACAGATACGCAGTATTTT.

The genes are TRBV13 and TRBJ1-1, with 10 bases fitting TRBD1. In germline, CDR1 is PRHDT, CDR2 FYEKMQ (reference sequence). The CDR3 has 16 residues. V lost 2 bases and J lost 1; bases outside the gene matches: 4. The CDR3 DNA reads as TGTGCCAGCAGCTTAATTGGGGACAGGGGGAACACTGAAGCTTTCTTT. Its translation is CASSLIGDRGNTEAFF.

The gene calls are TRBV7-9 and TRBJ1-1, with 8 bases identical to TRBD1. Germline values: CDR1 SEHNR, CDR2 FQNEAQ (reference sequence). There are 12 residues in the CDR3. Losses at the gene ends were 7 bases for V and 5 bases for J; bases not matched to a gene: 3. The CDR3 reads CASKTGDTEAFF. The CDR3 bases are TGTGCCAGCAAGACAGGGGATACTGAAGCTTTCTTT. The variable domain in full, with the rest retrieved from reference TRBV7-9 and TRBJ1-1, is DTGVSQNPRHKITKRGQNVTFRCDPISEHNRLYWYRQTLGQGPEFLTYFQNEAQLEKSRLLSDRFSAERPKGSFSTLEIQRTEQGDSAMYLCASKTGDTEAFFGQGTRLTVV.

The chain links TRBV6-2 or TRBV6-3 to TRBJ1-5; a weak D match, TRBD1 (6 bases). Germline values: CDR1 MNHEY, CDR2 SVGEGT. The ends were cut back, 5 bases at V and 5 bases at J, with 13 bases in the middle. This CDR3 has 14 amino acids. The CDR3 DNA follows: TGTGCCAGCAGTCTCAGACAGGCGGATCAGCCCCAGCATTTT. It yields the protein CASSLRQADQPQHF.

The chain combines TRBV24-1 with TRBJ2-3, with TRBD2 matching over 10 bases. Germline assignment: CDR1 KGHDR and CDR2 SFDVKD. V lost 5 bases and J lost 6; bases outside the gene matches: 16. CDR3 size: 18 residues. The CDR3 coding sequence is TGTGCCACCAGTGGCGTTCTGTCTAGCGGGAGACCCTTTGATACGCAGTATTTT. It encodes CATSGVLSSGRPFDTQYF.

The CDR3 here is CASSWRDYYNEQFF. The DNA of the CDR3 is TGTGCCAGCAGCTGGAGGGACTACTACAATGAGCAGTTCTTC. This chain uses TRBV7-8 with TRBJ2-1; 7 bases line up with TRBD2. J was trimmed by 3 bases and V by 4 bases; bases with no gene match: 3. Looked up from germline, CDR1 is SGHVS and CDR2 is FQNEAQ. The CDR3 is 14 amino acids.

The chain couples TRBV27 to TRBJ2-7; D may correspond to TRBD1 or TRBD2 (5 bases each). Germline V gene data show CDR1 as MNHEY and CDR2 as SMNVEV (reference sequence). Between the trimmed V and J ends, which lost 10 bases and 1 base, there was a span of 11 bases. CDR3 size: 12 residues. Written as DNA, the CDR3 is TGTGCCACCCGGGACGGATCCTACGAGCAGTACTTC. It yields the protein CATRDGSYEQYF.

Sample share makes this clone medium-sized. The V call is TRBV3-1 (or the pseudogene TRBV3-2), the J call TRBJ1-5, with TRBD1 as a possible D gene (6 bases). Trimming pared 6 bases from V and 2 bases from J, leaving 14 bases between. The CDR3 is 15 amino acids. Germline lookup yields CDR1 LGHDT and CDR2 YNNKEL (reference sequence). The CDR3 DNA reads TGTGCCAGCAGGATACAGGGTCTGCGCAATCAGCCCCAGCATTTT. This gives the protein CASRIQGLRNQPQHF.

This clone showed up just once. The genes are TRBV7-3 and TRBJ2-3; D possibly corresponds to TRBD2 (6 bases). V was cut by 5 bases and J by 1 base, with 10 bases left in between. This CDR3 is built from 14 residues. Germline CDR1 and CDR2: SGHTA and FQGTGA. The CDR3 loop is CASSLERGTDTQYF. The CDR3 nucleotides read TGTGCCAGCAGCCTCGAGCGGGGCACAGATACGCAGTATTTT.